This T cell receptor (beta chain) came from a study of blood T cell repertoires in COVID-19. The wider study: Collection of acute and convalescent COVID-19 samples took place in the United States, Italy and Spain. Sample material is recorded as cDNA or gDNA derived from T cells, B-cell-depleted T cells, or PBMCs.

The V and J ends lost 6 bases and 4 bases respectively, with 18 bases between them. Germline values: CDR1 LNHDA, CDR2 SQIVND (reference sequence). The CDR3 is 15 residues long. Authors' data handling: How many nucleated cells were present was estimated from reference gene primer amplification. Some clones are missing from TCRdb's copy, which holds only in-frame ones; the method was immunoSEQ multiplex PCR. For V, J and clone size, that table is used; D and trimming come from the DNA. The sample shows around 140,000 clones, more than 85% of them seen only once. The sample consisted of peripheral blood. This receptor was taken from a man in his 60s with COVID-19, enrolled during active disease. The chain is built from TRBV19 and TRBJ1-1; a possible D gene is TRBD1 (6 bases). The CDR3 DNA follows: TGTGCCAGTAGGACGTCGCGGGGGGCGCTCACTGAAGCTTTCTTT. Its translation: CASRTSRGALTEAFF.